One and the same sample provided the 13 T cell receptor beta chains below, sequenced in a study of OX40 agonist ivuxolimab in advanced cancers. TCRdb's copy holds only in-frame clones and misses some; the assay was immunoSEQ multiplex PCR. The top ten hold approximately 0.48% of the sample, which has about 110,000 clones, just over 90% seen once. Sequencing was performed on CD4+ or CD8+ T cells sorted from blood, taken in a trial of the OX40 agonist ivuxolimab. These receptor sequences come from an adult with an advanced solid tumor such as melanoma, head and neck, liver or kidney cancer.

The chain joins TRBV7-2 to TRBJ2-3, with D possibly TRBD1 on 6 matching bases. V shed 2 bases and J shed 12 bases, with 15 bases lying between them. The CDR3 totals 13 residues. CDR1 SGHTA and CDR2 FQGNSA come from the germline V gene. The CDR3 nucleotides read TGTGCCAGCAGCTTACCCCAGGGGTTCCCTCAGTATTTT. This translates into CASSLPQGFPQYF. Complete variable domain (other parts from reference TRBV7-2 and TRBJ2-3): GAGVSQSPSNKVTEKGKDVELRCDPISGHTALYWYRQSLGQGLEFLIYFQGNSAPDKSGLPSDRFSAERTGGSVSTLTIQRTQQEDSAVYLCASSLPQGFPQYFGPGTRLTVL.

The V and J genes are TRBV4-1 and TRBJ1-1; TRBD1 is a possible D gene (6 bases). In germline, CDR1 is MGHRA, CDR2 YSYEKL. Between the trimmed V and J ends, which lost 2 bases and 1 base, there was a span of 11 bases. The CDR3 covers 15 residues. The CDR3 reads CASSQLQGGNTEAFF. The CDR3 nucleotides are TGCGCCAGCAGCCAATTACAGGGAGGGAACACTGAAGCTTTCTTT.

This chain links TRBV4-1 with TRBJ2-3, with TRBD1 matching over 8 bases. This CDR3 has 16 amino acids. Looked up from germline, CDR1 is MGHRA and CDR2 is YSYEKL. The V segment lost 3 bases and the J segment 4 bases; nucleotides outside the gene matches: 9. The CDR3 region is CASSQPQGALADTQYF. CDR3 in DNA: TGCGCCAGCAGCCAGCCGCAGGGGGCTCTGGCAGATACGCAGTATTTT.

Points on this clone: At the DNA level, this CDR3 is encoded by other sequences in the same sample as well. The rearrangement links TRBV6-5 to TRBJ1-1, with D hard to call. This CDR3 region has 13 residues. Trimming took off 2 bases at V and 4 bases at J, with 8 bases between the two ends. Looked up from germline, CDR1 is MNHEY and CDR2 is SVGAGI. For the CDR3, the DNA is TGTGCCAGCAGTTACGGTCTTCTCACTGAAGCTTTCTTT. It specifies CASSYGLLTEAFF.

In this sample, this clone turned up a few times. The chain is built from TRBV19 and TRBJ1-1, with TRBD1 as a possible D gene (5 bases). CDR1 LNHDA and CDR2 SQIVND come from the germline V gene (reference sequence). CDR3 length: 11 amino acids. Trimming removed 7 bases at V and 6 bases at J, with 9 bases between. Here the CDR3 DNA reads TGTGCCAGTATTCGGGGACCTGAAGCTTTCTTT. Translating it yields CASIRGPEAFF.

The V and J genes are TRBV7-7 and TRBJ1-1; D not certain. The ends were cut back, 5 bases at V and 3 bases at J, with 10 bases in the middle. The CDR3 is made up of 13 amino acids. Germline V lookup: CDR1 SSHAT, CDR2 FNYEAQ (reference sequence). The CDR3 region has the DNA TGTGCCAGCAGCGGCTCGGCGGACACTGAAGCTTTCTTT. Translated, it gives CASSGSADTEAFF. Using reference TRBV7-7 and TRBJ1-1 for the parts outside the CDR3, the full variable domain is GAGVSQSPRYKVTKRGQDVTLRCDPISSHATLYWYQQALGQGPEFLTYFNYEAQPDKSGLPSDRFSAERPEGSISTLTIQRTEQRDSAMYRCASSGSADTEAFFGQGTRLTVV.

The CDR3 DNA reads as TGTGCCAGCAGCCCGAACGTTTACGAGCAGTACTTC. This translates into CASSPNVYEQYF. The chain uses TRBV6-6 and TRBJ2-7; no clear D. There are 12 residues in the CDR3. The V end was cut by 6 bases, the J end by 4 bases, with 10 bases between. Germline CDR1 MNHNY, CDR2 SVGAGI (reference sequence).

The chain couples TRBV6-1 to TRBJ1-2, with D tentatively TRBD1 (5 bases). The CDR3 consists of 15 residues. Trimming pared 0 bases from V and 4 bases from J, leaving 12 bases between. The germline V gene encodes CDR1 MNHNS and CDR2 SASEGT. CDR3 sequence reads: CASSEAYSGFYGYTF. In nucleotides, the CDR3 is TGTGCCAGCAGTGAAGCCTACTCAGGGTTCTATGGCTACACCTTC.

This clone was found a few times. The chain carries TRBV25-1 and TRBJ1-6, with D possibly TRBD1 on 5 matching bases. The V end lost 6 bases, the J end lost 7 bases, and 7 bases lay between the germline ends. This CDR3 spans 12 amino acids. Per germline, CDR1 MGHDK and CDR2 SYGVNS. DNA for the CDR3: TGTGCCAGCAGGGGGACGAATTCACCCCTCCACTTT. Its protein product is CASRGTNSPLHF.

The chain combines TRBV18 with TRBJ2-7; a weak D match, TRBD2 (6 bases). Trimming took off 3 bases at V and 6 bases at J, with 18 bases between the two ends. The CDR3 contains 15 residues. CDR1 and CDR2 from the germline V gene are KGHSH and LQKENI. The DNA of the CDR3 is TGTGCCAGCTCACCTCCTAGCGAACCCCTCGGCGAGCAGTACTTC. This translates into CASSPPSEPLGEQYF. Variable domain in full (rest from reference TRBV18 and TRBJ2-7): NAGVMQNPRHLVRRRGQEARLRCSPMKGHSHVYWYRQLPEEGLKFMVYLQKENIIDESGMPKERFSAEFPKEGPSILRIQQVVRGDSAAYFCASSPPSEPLGEQYFGPGTRLTVT.

The gene calls are TRBV9 and TRBJ1-3; 9 bases align to TRBD1. The germline V gene has CDR1 SGDLS and CDR2 YYNGEE. The J segment lost 3 bases and the V segment lost 3 bases, leaving 7 bases of the junction unmatched. CDR3 size: 16 residues. CDR3 in DNA: TGTGCCAGCAGCGCCACCGGGACAGGGTTTGGAAACACCATATATTTT. This sequence encodes CASSATGTGFGNTIYF. The full variable domain, with the rest looked up from reference TRBV9 and TRBJ1-3, is DSGVTQTPKHLITATGQRVTLRCSPRSGDLSVYWYQQSLDQGLQFLIQYYNGEERAKGNILERFSAQQFPDLHSELNLSSLELGDSALYFCASSATGTGFGNTIYFGEGSWLTVV.

The chain links TRBV7-9 to TRBJ2-7; TRBD2 is a possible D gene (6 bases). The CDR3 spans 16 residues. From germline, CDR1 is SEHNR and CDR2 FQNEAQ (reference sequence). V was clipped by 5 bases and J by 6 bases, with 23 bases between them. The CDR3 DNA reads as TGTGCCAGCAGCCTAAACGGCGGGGACGGATCATTCGAGCAGTACTTC. Its protein product is CASSLNGGDGSFEQYF.

The chain carries TRBV12-1 and TRBJ2-2; TRBD1, the D gene given by the table, was not confirmed from the DNA. TRBV12-1 is an annotated pseudogene. The CDR3 is 14 amino acids. CDR3 DNA sequence: TGTGCCAGCAGCTCGGGACAGGGGGTCCGGGAGCTGTTTTTT. Translated: CASSSGQGVRELFF.